A single sample is the source of the 17 T cell receptor beta chains below, sequenced in a study of cytomegalovirus exposure and HLA in healthy donors. Only in-frame clones appear in the TCRdb table, and some are missing; sequencing was by immunoSEQ multiplex PCR. The data show roughly 270,000 clones, around nine tenths seen once. The specimen was PBMCs. The receptor set was obtained from a woman younger than 30 in good health and CMV-seronegative.

J is TRBJ2-1 and V is TRBV4-3; D is possibly TRBD1 (5 bases). Trimming removed 0 bases at V and 4 bases at J, with 13 bases between. This CDR3 has 16 residues. CDR1 LGHNA and CDR2 YSLEER come from the germline V gene. The DNA of the CDR3 is TGCGCCAGCAGCCAAGACCCCTTGGGGCAGTACAATGAGCAGTTCTTC. It encodes CASSQDPLGQYNEQFF.

The chain uses TRBV5-6 and TRBJ1-6, with a weak D call TRBD1 (6 bases). Per the germline V gene, CDR1 is SGHDT and CDR2 is YYEEEE. The CDR3 consists of 19 residues. Trimming cost V 2 bases and J 0 bases, with 18 bases left between them. The CDR3: CASSLLTGHLSSYNSPLHF. CDR3 DNA: TGTGCCAGCAGCTTATTGACAGGACATCTCAGCTCCTATAATTCACCCCTCCACTTT.

The chain uses TRBV27 and TRBJ2-2, with a tentative D call TRBD1 (5 bases). CDR1 and CDR2 from the germline V gene are MNHEY and SMNVEV (reference sequence). Trimming shortened V by 2 bases and J by 8 bases, and 18 bases separated the two germline ends. The CDR3 loop spans 16 amino acids. CDR3: CASSLKAGPYIGELFF. DNA for the CDR3: TGTGCCAGCAGTTTAAAGGCAGGGCCTTACATTGGGGAGCTGTTTTTT.

The rearrangement joins TRBV6-5 to TRBJ1-3; 7 positions agree with TRBD1. The J segment lost 2 bases and the V segment lost 2 bases, leaving 6 bases of the junction unmatched. The CDR3 sequence is 16 residues long. Per germline, CDR1 MNHEY and CDR2 SVGAGI. CDR3 sequence (DNA): TGTGCCAGCAGTTACGATCGGGACAGAACTGGAAACACCATATATTTT. Amino acid sequence: CASSYDRDRTGNTIYF.

The J gene is TRBJ2-7, the V gene TRBV14; 12 nucleotides match TRBD2. The germline CDR1 and CDR2 sequences are SGHDN and FVKESK. This CDR3 region has 17 residues. V shed 0 bases, J shed 3 bases, and the junction held 6 bases outside the gene matches. CDR3 residues: CASSQDIGLAGRYEQYF. In nucleotides, the CDR3 is TGTGCCAGCAGCCAAGATATAGGACTAGCGGGACGCTACGAGCAGTACTTC.

With respect to this clone: The sample holds other DNA sequences that translate to the same CDR3. The V gene is TRBV27, the J gene TRBJ2-7; 9 bases align to TRBD1. Germline-derived CDR1 and CDR2 are MNHEY and SMNVEV (reference sequence). The J segment lost 1 base and the V segment lost 5 bases, leaving 3 bases of the junction unmatched. This CDR3 is 14 amino acids long. The CDR3 coding sequence is TGTGCCAGCAGTGACGGGACAGGGTCCTACGAGCAGTACTTC. Amino acid sequence: CASSDGTGSYEQYF.

The chain links TRBV7-8 to TRBJ2-1; 8 bases agree with TRBD2. V trimming: 1 base; J trimming: 5 bases; junction bases outside the gene matches: 7. The germline CDR1 and CDR2 sequences are SGHVS and FQNEAQ. The CDR3 is made up of 16 amino acids. The CDR3 region is CASSLGLLAGDNEQFF. The CDR3 coding sequence is TGTGCCAGCAGCTTAGGATTGCTAGCGGGTGACAATGAGCAGTTCTTC.

The V and J genes are TRBV28 and TRBJ1-5; D not resolved. CDR3 size: 12 residues. Germline values: CDR1 MDHEN, CDR2 SYDVKM. V gave up 3 bases and J gave up 9 bases, with 9 bases separating them. The CDR3 DNA reads TGTGCCAGCAGTTTCCCCGGGGTGCCCCAGCATTTT. It is translated as CASSFPGVPQHF. Together with reference TRBV28 and TRBJ1-5, the CDR3 gives the full variable domain: DVKVTQSSRYLVKRTGEKVFLECVQDMDHENMFWYRQDPGLGLRLIYFSYDVKMKEKGDIPEGYSVSREKKERFSLILESASTNQTSMYLCASSFPGVPQHFGDGTRLSIL.

The rearrangement uses TRBV10-3 and TRBJ1-2; perhaps TRBD1 as D (5 bases). The CDR3 is 11 residues long. Per the germline V gene, CDR1 is ENHRY and CDR2 is SYGVKD. V lost 4 bases and J 10 bases, leaving 10 bases between the germline ends. The CDR3 DNA is TGTGCCATCAGTGGTCCAGGGCCCTACACCTTC. Translating gives CAISGPGPYTF.

The chain couples TRBV7-9 to TRBJ1-2; TRBD1 agrees at 7 bases. This CDR3 comprises 11 residues. CDR1 is SEHNR, CDR2 FQNEAQ, per germline (reference sequence). Unmatched junction bases numbered 5, after V lost 8 bases and J lost 8 bases. The CDR3 nucleotides read TGTGCCAGCGGCCGGACAGGAGGCTACACCTTC. It encodes CASGRTGGYTF.

The chain couples TRBV6-1 to TRBJ1-1; D remains ambiguous. This CDR3 has 13 amino acids. Trimming cost V 5 bases and J 5 bases, with 12 bases left between them. Germline V gene data show CDR1 as MNHNS and CDR2 as SASEGT. Written as DNA, the CDR3 is TGTGCCAGCAGTATGGCCTCCCGAACTGAAGCTTTCTTT. Translating gives CASSMASRTEAFF.

This clone was recorded a few times. This chain connects TRBV18 to TRBJ2-2, with 7 bases lining up with TRBD1. Germline CDR1 and CDR2: KGHSH and LQKENI. This CDR3 has 15 residues. The V and J ends lost 3 bases and 0 bases, in that order; junction bases with no gene match: 1. For the CDR3, the DNA is TGTGCCAGCTCACCGAGGGGGCCGAACACCGGGGAGCTGTTTTTT. Protein product: CASSPRGPNTGELFF.

The chain employs TRBV21-1 and TRBJ2-5; whether TRBD2, the table's D call, matches the DNA was not checked. TRBV21-1 is a listed pseudogene. The CDR3 contains 16 residues. CDR3 residues: CASSKVKGGGKETQYF. CDR3 in DNA: TGTGCCAGCAGCAAAGTGAAGGGGGGGGGAAAAGAGACCCAGTACTTC.

CDR3: CASRGQSYQPQHF. The CDR3 DNA reads as TGTGCCAGCCGTGGACAGTCCTATCAGCCCCAGCATTTT. V gene TRBV19 combines with J gene TRBJ1-5; the D gene is possibly TRBD1 (6 bases). This CDR3 is built from 13 residues. The V gene lost 9 bases and the J gene lost 5 bases, with 14 bases spanning the gap. Germline assignment: CDR1 LNHDA and CDR2 SQIVND (reference sequence).

Notes on this clone: A read error is likely, as this CDR3 ends without the conserved phenylalanine or tryptophan. The limits of the CDR3 on the DNA are not certain, so only TCRdb's listed CDR3 is given. The chain uses TRBV6-1 and TRBJ2-7; TRBD2, the table's D call, was not compared with the DNA. Ends included, the CDR3 has 14 residues. Germline loops: CDR1 MNHNS, CDR2 SASEGT. Here the CDR3 reads CASSATGTSRDFWL.

The chain links TRBV5-1 to TRBJ2-1; 14 positions match TRBD2. The CDR3 loop spans 17 amino acids. Per the germline V gene, CDR1 is SGHRS and CDR2 is YFSETQ. J gave up 7 bases and V 4 bases, and 10 bases lay outside the gene matches. The CDR3 bases are TGCGCCAGCAGCCACGGGACTAGCGGGAGACTCTGGAATGAGCAGTTCTTC. This codes for CASSHGTSGRLWNEQFF.

In regard to this clone: At the DNA level, this CDR3 is encoded by other sequences in the same sample as well. The rearrangement links TRBV30 to TRBJ1-1; 8 nucleotides line up with TRBD1. The CDR3 is 14 amino acids. Germline V gives CDR1 GTSNPN, CDR2 SVGIG (reference sequence). V gave up 5 bases and J gave up 10 bases; unmatched junction bases: 15. CDR3 coding DNA: TGTGCCTGGGGAAAAGGGCAGGGGGCCTACGGAGCTTTCTTT. It translates to CAWGKGQGAYGAFF.